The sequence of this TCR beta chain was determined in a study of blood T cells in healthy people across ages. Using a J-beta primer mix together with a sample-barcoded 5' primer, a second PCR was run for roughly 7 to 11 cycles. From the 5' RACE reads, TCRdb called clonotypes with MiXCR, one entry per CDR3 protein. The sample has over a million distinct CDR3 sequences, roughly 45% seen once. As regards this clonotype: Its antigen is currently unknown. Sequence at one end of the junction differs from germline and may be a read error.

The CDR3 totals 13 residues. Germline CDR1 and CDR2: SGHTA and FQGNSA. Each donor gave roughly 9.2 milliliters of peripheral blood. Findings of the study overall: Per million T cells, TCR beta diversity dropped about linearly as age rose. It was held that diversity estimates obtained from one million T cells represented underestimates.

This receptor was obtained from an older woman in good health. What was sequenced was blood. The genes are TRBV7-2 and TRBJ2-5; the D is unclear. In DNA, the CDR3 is TGTGCCAACAGCTTAACCCGGGAAGAGACCCAGTACTTC. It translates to CANSLTREETQYF.